These 14 T cell receptor beta chains were sequenced from one sample in a study of radiotherapy plus CTLA-4 blockade in lung cancer. Clones were sequenced by immunoSEQ multiplex PCR, and TCRdb holds only the in-frame ones, with some missing. The sample has some 110,000 clones; about four fifths are singletons. The sequencing here drew on peripheral blood, taken from a patient treated with radiotherapy plus ipilimumab. These receptors were collected from a human donor with non-small cell lung cancer who had a partial response to radiotherapy plus ipilimumab.

This clone showed up just once. V and J are TRBV27 and TRBJ1-2; possible D gene TRBD1, 6 bases. Per the germline V gene, CDR1 is MNHEY and CDR2 is SMNVEV (reference sequence). The CDR3 extends over 15 amino acids. V was clipped by 5 bases and J by 4 bases, with 17 bases between them. The CDR3 sequence: CASSPLPGTPYGYTF. CDR3 nucleotides: TGTGCCAGCAGTCCCCTCCCCGGGACACCCTATGGCTACACCTTC.

The rearrangement uses TRBV2 and TRBJ1-1; the D is unclear. CDR1 is SNHLY, CDR2 FYNNEI, per germline. V was shortened by 5 bases and J by 0 bases, with 4 bases between the two germline ends. This CDR3 region has 12 residues. The DNA of the CDR3 is TGTGCCAGCAGTAGAGTGAACACTGAAGCTTTCTTT. Translation gives CASSRVNTEAFF.

This sequence joins TRBV19 and TRBJ2-2, with 7 bases lining up with TRBD2. This CDR3 is built from 17 residues. Per the germline V gene, CDR1 is LNHDA and CDR2 is SQIVND (reference sequence). The ends lost 7 bases at V and 0 bases at J; junction bases unmatched: 11. DNA for the CDR3: TGTGCCAGTACCTCGGCCCAGGGAGGGACGAACACCGGGGAGCTGTTTTTT. Its translation is CASTSAQGGTNTGELFF.

The chain employs TRBV15 and TRBJ1-6; D not resolved. The V end lost 1 base, the J end lost 7 bases, and 11 bases lay between the germline ends. The V gene's germline CDR1 is LNHNV and CDR2 YYDKDF (reference sequence). This CDR3 region has 15 residues. The CDR3 reads CATSRVREGNSPLHF. The CDR3 DNA reads TGTGCCACCAGCAGAGTGCGAGAGGGAAATTCACCCCTCCACTTT.

The rearrangement links TRBV9 to TRBJ2-2, with 7 nucleotides matching TRBD2. Losses at the gene ends were 1 base for V and 4 bases for J; bases not matched to a gene: 7. The CDR3 consists of 16 residues. Germline V CDR1 and CDR2: SGDLS, YYNGEE. DNA for the CDR3: TGTGCCAGCAGCGTACAGCGTAGCGGGCCCACCGGGGAGCTGTTTTTT. Translated, it gives CASSVQRSGPTGELFF.

Only one count was recorded for this clone. Germline and junction disagree at one end, which may indicate a read error. The chain recombines TRBV7-9 with TRBJ2-5, with D possibly matching TRBD1 (7 bases). The CDR3 runs 15 residues. Germline V gene lookup returns CDR1 SEHNR and CDR2 FQNEAQ (reference sequence). The CDR3 coding sequence is TGTGCCAGCAGCCGACAGGGAGGTTCCCAAGGGACCCAGTACTTC. Amino acids: CASSRQGGSQGTQYF.

The V gene is TRBV6-1, the J gene TRBJ1-5, with D perhaps matching TRBD1 (5 bases). Germline V gene sequence: CDR1 MNHNS, CDR2 SASEGT. CDR3 length: 14 amino acids. The V and J ends lost 1 base and 6 bases respectively, with 10 bases between them. This CDR3 is CASSEGGEVQPQHF. CDR3 DNA sequence: TGTGCCAGCAGTGAAGGGGGGGAGGTTCAGCCCCAGCATTTT.

The chain has TRBV29-1 and TRBJ2-7; 8 bases align to TRBD2. CDR1 and CDR2 (germline): SQVTM, ANQGSEA. Trimming at V came to 6 bases and at J to 2 bases, leaving 21 bases not matched to a gene. The CDR3 is 18 residues long. This CDR3 reads CSVRTGGVGQAGAYEQYV. The CDR3 nucleotides read TGCAGCGTCCGGACCGGGGGAGTCGGACAAGCGGGAGCCTACGAGCAGTACGTC.

V is TRBV2 and J is TRBJ1-1; 8 nucleotides agree with TRBD1. Per the germline V gene, CDR1 is SNHLY and CDR2 is FYNNEI. CDR3 length: 14 amino acids. After removal of 7 bases from V and 0 bases from J, the junction contained 4 bases not matched to a gene. CDR3 coding DNA: TGTGCCAGCAACATGGACAGGGTGAACACTGAAGCTTTCTTT. It specifies CASNMDRVNTEAFF.

The chain has TRBV7-8 and TRBJ1-5; maybe TRBD1 (5 bases). V was cut by 6 bases and J by 0 bases, with 9 bases left in between. This CDR3 comprises 14 residues. The V gene's germline CDR1 is SGHVS and CDR2 FQNEAQ. This CDR3 reads CASRLGASNQPQHF. The CDR3 DNA follows: TGTGCCAGCAGGCTAGGGGCTAGCAATCAGCCCCAGCATTTT.

The chain has TRBV18 and TRBJ1-1, with D possibly being TRBD1 (6 bases). Germline V gene sequence: CDR1 KGHSH, CDR2 LQKENI. This CDR3 region has 14 residues. The V gene lost 3 bases and the J gene lost 1 base, with 9 bases spanning the gap. CDR3 loop: CASSPQGQNTEAFF. The CDR3 DNA sequence: TGTGCCAGCTCACCCCAGGGACAGAACACTGAAGCTTTCTTT.

The gene calls are TRBV11-2 and TRBJ2-3; no firm D call. This CDR3 spans 15 amino acids. V gave up 0 bases and J gave up 1 base, with 8 bases separating them. Germline CDR1 reads SGHAT; CDR2 reads FQNNGV. The CDR3 region is CASSLERQGTDTQYF. The CDR3 DNA sequence: TGTGCCAGCAGCTTAGAACGGCAGGGCACAGATACGCAGTATTTT.

CDR3 in amino acids: CASSSPTLQLRNTIYF. Written as DNA, the CDR3 is TGTGCCAGCAGTTCCCCGACACTCCAACTTCGAAACACCATATATTTT. The chain recombines TRBV28 with TRBJ1-3; no reliable D call. The germline gives CDR1 MDHEN, CDR2 SYDVKM. Trimming pared 4 bases from V and 5 bases from J, leaving 18 bases between. This CDR3 spans 16 amino acids.

The chain employs TRBV11-2 and TRBJ2-7; the D gene is possibly TRBD2 (6 bases). V was pared by 6 bases and J by 3 bases, with 18 bases between. The CDR3 is 15 residues long. Per the germline V gene, CDR1 is SGHAT and CDR2 is FQNNGV. The CDR3 loop is CASSFDGSSVYEQYF. The CDR3 DNA reads as TGTGCCAGCAGTTTCGACGGCTCTAGCGTCTACGAGCAGTACTTC.